The 7 T cell receptor beta chains below come from one sample, sequenced in a study of T cell clonality in common variable immunodeficiency. The protocol was immunoSEQ multiplex PCR, while the TCRdb copy is restricted to in-frame clones and leaves out a portion. This sample carries fewer than 50,000 clones, none of them present only once. The sample taken for sequencing was peripheral blood mononuclear cells. These receptors were collected from a person aged 18 to 75 in good health.

This clone occurred many times. From the germline J gene comes the end of the CDR3, since the read stops 3 residues before it. This chain uses TRBV20-1 with TRBJ2-5; 14 nucleotides agree with TRBD2. Germline CDR1 is DFQATT and CDR2 is SNEGSKA (reference sequence). The CDR3 is made up of 15 amino acids. Unmatched junction bases numbered 8, after V lost 7 bases and J lost 4 bases. The sequenced CDR3 bases are TGCAGTGTTCCGGGGACTAGCGGGAGAGTAGAGACC. Its translation: CSVPGTSGRVET. The entire CDR3 protein is CSVPGTSGRVETQYF.

The sample holds many counts of this clone. CDR3 DNA, as far as it was read: TGTGCCAGCAGCTTTCGTGGGACAGGGGACTACGAG. It translates to CASSFRGTGDYE. From start to end, the CDR3 is CASSFRGTGDYEQYF. The chain links TRBV5-4 to TRBJ2-7; 10 positions agree with TRBD1. The CDR3 end falls 3 residues outside the read, so it is completed with the germline J gene. Unmatched junction bases numbered 5, after V lost 2 bases and J lost 3 bases. CDR1 and CDR2 (germline): SGHNT, YYREEE (reference sequence). The CDR3 length is 15 residues.

This clone was found many times. The CDR3 is cut off 3 residues early in the read; its end comes from the germline J gene. The chain links TRBV6-2 or TRBV6-3 to TRBJ2-3; 7 nucleotides align to TRBD2. The CDR3 is 15 amino acids. CDR1 and CDR2 (germline): MNHEY, SVGEGT. After removal of 5 bases from V and 5 bases from J, the junction contained 10 bases not matched to a gene. The CDR3 DNA, read in part, is TGTGCCAGCAGTCGGGATTCGCGGGAGTTAGATACG. Its translation: CASSRDSRELDT. The complete CDR3 reads CASSRDSRELDTQYF.

At least ten counts were recorded for this clone. The sequenced fragment ends 3 residues before the CDR3 boundary, so the rest is inferred from the germline J gene. V usage is TRBV11-3 and J usage is TRBJ2-2; 9 nucleotides match TRBD1. The CDR3 sequence is 14 residues long. Trimming cost V 5 bases and J 6 bases; bases outside gene matches: 4. The germline gives CDR1 SGHNT, CDR2 YENEEA. The DNA read from the CDR3 is TGTGCCAGCAGCGTGGACAGGGGCGCCGGGGAG. Its translation is CASSVDRGAGE. The entire CDR3 protein reads CASSVDRGAGELFF. The full variable domain, its missing parts supplied by reference TRBV11-3 and TRBJ2-2, is EAGVVQSPRYKIIEKKQPVAFWCNPISGHNTLYWYLQNLGQGPELLIRYENEEAVDDSQLPKDRFSAERLKGVDSTLKIQPAELGDSAVYLCASSVDRGAGELFFGEGSRLTVL.

This clone was counted many times. The CDR3 end is not reached by the read, which stops 3 residues before it; the germline J gene fills it in. The rearrangement uses TRBV5-1 and TRBJ2-5; 8 bases are shared with TRBD2. The CDR3 extends over 15 amino acids. CDR1 SGHRS and CDR2 YFSETQ come from the germline V gene. J was trimmed by 1 base and V by 4 bases; bases with no gene match: 6. The CDR3: CASSQGLAGQETQYF. Partial CDR3 DNA: TGCGCCAGCAGCCAGGGGCTAGCGGGCCAAGAGACC. Full variable domain (outside the CDR3, taken from reference TRBV5-1 and TRBJ2-5): KAGVTQTPRYLIKTRGQQVTLSCSPISGHRSVSWYQQTPGQGLQFLFEYFSETQRNKGNFPGRFSGRQFSNSRSEMNVSTLELGDSALYLCASSQGLAGQETQYFGPGTRLLVL.

This clone was picked up many times. The sequenced fragment ends 3 residues before the CDR3 boundary, so the rest is inferred from the germline J gene. This chain uses TRBV28 with TRBJ2-7; 11 bases agree with TRBD1. Germline V CDR1 and CDR2: MDHEN, SYDVKM. V was pared by 5 bases and J by 2 bases, with 17 bases of the junction left unmatched. The CDR3 runs 19 residues. The CDR3 DNA, read in part, is TGTGCCAGCAGTCCTCCCGGGACAGGGGGACCCCATTCGGCCTACGAG. This translates into CASSPPGTGGPHSAYE. In full, the CDR3 is CASSPPGTGGPHSAYEQYF.

Ten or more counts support this clone. The observed sequence ends 3 residues before the CDR3 terminus, with the missing tail filled in from the germline J gene. The chain couples TRBV11-2 to TRBJ2-1; no clear D. The V gene lost 7 bases and the J gene lost 0 bases, with 7 bases spanning the gap. The CDR3 has 13 residues. The V gene's germline CDR1 is SGHAT and CDR2 FQNNGV. The chain's CDR3 is CASTYSSYNEQFF. The sequenced CDR3 bases are TGTGCCAGCACATACAGCTCCTACAATGAG.